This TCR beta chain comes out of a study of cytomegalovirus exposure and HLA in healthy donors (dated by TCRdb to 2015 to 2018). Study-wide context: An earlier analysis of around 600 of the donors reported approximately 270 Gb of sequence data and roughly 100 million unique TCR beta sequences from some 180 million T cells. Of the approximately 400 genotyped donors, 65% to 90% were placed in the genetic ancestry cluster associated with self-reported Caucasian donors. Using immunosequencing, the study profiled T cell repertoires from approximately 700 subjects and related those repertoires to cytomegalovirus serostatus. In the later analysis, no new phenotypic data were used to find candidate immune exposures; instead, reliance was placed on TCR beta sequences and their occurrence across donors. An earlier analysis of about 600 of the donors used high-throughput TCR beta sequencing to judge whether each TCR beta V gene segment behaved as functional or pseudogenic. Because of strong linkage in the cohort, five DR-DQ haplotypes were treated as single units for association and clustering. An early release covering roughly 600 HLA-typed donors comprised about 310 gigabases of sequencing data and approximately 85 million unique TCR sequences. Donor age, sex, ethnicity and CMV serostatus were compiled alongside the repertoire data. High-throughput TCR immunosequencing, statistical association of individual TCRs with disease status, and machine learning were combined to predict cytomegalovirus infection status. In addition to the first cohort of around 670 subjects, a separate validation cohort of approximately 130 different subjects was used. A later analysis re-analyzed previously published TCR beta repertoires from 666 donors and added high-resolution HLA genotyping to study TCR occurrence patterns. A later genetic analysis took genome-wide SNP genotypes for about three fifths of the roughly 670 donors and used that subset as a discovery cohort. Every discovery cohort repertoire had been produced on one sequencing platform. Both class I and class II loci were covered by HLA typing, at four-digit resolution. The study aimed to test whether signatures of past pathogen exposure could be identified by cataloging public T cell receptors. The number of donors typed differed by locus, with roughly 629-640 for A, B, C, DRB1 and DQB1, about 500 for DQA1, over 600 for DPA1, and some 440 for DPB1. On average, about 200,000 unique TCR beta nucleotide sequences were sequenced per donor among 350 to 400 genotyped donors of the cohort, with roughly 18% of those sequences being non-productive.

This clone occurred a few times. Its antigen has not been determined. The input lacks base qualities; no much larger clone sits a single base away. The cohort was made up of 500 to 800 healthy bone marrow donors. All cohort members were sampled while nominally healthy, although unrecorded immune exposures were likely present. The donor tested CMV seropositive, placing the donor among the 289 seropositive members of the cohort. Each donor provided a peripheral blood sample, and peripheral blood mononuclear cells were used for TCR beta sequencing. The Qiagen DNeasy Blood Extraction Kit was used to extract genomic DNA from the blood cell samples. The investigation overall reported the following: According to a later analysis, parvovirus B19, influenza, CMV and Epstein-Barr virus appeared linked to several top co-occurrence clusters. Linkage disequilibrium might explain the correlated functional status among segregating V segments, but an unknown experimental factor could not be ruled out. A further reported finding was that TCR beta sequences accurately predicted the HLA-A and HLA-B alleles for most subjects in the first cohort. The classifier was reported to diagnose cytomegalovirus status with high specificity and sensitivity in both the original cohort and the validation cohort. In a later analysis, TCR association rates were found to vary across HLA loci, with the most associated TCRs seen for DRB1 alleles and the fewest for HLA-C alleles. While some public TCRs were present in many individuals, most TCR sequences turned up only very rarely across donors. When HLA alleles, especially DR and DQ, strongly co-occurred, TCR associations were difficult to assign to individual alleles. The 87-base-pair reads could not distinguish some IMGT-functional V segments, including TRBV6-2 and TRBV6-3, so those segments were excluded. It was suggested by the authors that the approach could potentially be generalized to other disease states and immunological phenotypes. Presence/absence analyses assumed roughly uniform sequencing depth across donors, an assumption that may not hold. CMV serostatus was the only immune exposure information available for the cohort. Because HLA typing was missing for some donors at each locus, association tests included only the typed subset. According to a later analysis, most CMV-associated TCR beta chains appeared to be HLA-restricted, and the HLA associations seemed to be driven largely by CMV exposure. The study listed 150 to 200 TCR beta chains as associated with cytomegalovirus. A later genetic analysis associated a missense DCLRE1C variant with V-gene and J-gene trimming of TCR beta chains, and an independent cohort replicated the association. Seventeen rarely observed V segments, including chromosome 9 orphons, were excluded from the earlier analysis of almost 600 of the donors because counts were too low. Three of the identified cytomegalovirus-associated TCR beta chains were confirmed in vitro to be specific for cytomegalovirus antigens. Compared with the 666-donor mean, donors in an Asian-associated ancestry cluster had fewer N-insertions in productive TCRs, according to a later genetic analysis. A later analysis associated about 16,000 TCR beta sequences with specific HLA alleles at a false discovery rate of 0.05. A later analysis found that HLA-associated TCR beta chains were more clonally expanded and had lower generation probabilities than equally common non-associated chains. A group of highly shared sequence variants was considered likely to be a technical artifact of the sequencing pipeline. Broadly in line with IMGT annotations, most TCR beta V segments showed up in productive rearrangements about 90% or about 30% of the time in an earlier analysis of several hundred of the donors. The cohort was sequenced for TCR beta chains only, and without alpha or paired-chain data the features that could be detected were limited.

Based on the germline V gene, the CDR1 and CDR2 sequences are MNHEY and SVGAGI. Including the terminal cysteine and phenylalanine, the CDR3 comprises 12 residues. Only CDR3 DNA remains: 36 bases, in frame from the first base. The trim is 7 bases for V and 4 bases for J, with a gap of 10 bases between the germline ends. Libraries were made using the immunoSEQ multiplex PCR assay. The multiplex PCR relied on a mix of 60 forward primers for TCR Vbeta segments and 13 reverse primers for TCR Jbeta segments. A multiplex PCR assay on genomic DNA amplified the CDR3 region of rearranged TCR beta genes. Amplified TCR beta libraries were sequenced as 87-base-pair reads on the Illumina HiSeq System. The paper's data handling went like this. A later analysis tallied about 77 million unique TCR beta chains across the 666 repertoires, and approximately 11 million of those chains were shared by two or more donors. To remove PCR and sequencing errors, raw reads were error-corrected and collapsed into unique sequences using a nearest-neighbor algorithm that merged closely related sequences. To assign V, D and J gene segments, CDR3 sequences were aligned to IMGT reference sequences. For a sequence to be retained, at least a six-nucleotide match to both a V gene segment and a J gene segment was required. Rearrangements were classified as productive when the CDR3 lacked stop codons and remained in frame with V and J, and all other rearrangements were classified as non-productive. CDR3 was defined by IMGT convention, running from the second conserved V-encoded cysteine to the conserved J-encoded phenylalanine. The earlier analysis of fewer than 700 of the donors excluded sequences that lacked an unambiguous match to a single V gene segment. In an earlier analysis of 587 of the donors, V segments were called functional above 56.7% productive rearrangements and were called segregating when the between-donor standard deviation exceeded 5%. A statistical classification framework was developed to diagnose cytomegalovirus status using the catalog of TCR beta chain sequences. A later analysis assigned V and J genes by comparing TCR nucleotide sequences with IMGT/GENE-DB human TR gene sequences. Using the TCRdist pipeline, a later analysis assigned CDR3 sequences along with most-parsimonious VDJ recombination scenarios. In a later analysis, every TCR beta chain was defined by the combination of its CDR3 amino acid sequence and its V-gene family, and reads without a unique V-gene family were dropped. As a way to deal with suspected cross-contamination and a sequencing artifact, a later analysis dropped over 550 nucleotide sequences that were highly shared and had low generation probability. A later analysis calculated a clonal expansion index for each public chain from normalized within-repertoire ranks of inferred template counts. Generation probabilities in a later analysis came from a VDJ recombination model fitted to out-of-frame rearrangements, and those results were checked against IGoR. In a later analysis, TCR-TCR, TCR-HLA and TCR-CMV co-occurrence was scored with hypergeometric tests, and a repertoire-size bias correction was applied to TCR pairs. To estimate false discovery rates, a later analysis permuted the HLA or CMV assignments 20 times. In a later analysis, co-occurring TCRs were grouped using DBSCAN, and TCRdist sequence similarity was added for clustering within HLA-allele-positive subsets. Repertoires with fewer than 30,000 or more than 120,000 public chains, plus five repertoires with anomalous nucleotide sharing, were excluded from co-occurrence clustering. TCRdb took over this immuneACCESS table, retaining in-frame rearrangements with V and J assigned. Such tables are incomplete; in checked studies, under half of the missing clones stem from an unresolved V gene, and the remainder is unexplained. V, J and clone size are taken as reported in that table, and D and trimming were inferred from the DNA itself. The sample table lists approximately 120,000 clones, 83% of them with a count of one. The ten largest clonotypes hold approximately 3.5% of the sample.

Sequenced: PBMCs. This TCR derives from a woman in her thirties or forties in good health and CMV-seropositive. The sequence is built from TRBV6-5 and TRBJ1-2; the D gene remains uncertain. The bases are TGTGCCAGCACCGACTGGATCTATGGCTACACCTTC. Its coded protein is CASTDWIYGYTF.